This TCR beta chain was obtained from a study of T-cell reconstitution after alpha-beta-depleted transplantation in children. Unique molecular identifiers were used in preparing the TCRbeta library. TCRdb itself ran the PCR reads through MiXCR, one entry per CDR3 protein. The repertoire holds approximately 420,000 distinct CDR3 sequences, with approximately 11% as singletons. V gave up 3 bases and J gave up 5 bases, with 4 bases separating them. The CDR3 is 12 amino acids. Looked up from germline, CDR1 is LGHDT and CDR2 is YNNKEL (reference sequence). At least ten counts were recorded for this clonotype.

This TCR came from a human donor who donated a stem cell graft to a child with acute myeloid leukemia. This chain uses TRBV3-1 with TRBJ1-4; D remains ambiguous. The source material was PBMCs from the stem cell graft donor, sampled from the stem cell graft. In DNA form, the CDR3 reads TGTGCCAGCAGCCAGGGCAATGAAAAACTGTTTTTT. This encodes CASSQGNEKLFF.